This TCR beta chain is drawn from a study of blood T cell dynamics during melanoma immunotherapy. Looking at the study overall: Patients with metastatic melanoma got pembrolizumab or nivolumab-ipilimumab as first-line care.

As for time point: week 3, after first cycle of checkpoint inhibitor. Germline V gene sequence: CDR1 MDHEN, CDR2 SYDVKM. Deletions cut 5 bases from V and 1 base from J, with 11 bases between. The CDR3 extends over 14 amino acids. A fixed DNA input of about 350 ng was used per bulk PBMC sample. Here immunoSEQ multiplex PCR was the method, and the copy in TCRdb shows in-frame clones only, minus some. Among about 15,000 clones, roughly nine tenths were seen once, and the ten largest hold around 0.84%. The source material was blood, sampled from a patient treated with checkpoint blockade. The source of this sequence is a human donor with melanoma. The chain employs TRBV28 and TRBJ1-1; tentatively, D is TRBD1 (5 bases). The CDR3 sequence: CASSPSGQNTEAFF. The DNA of the CDR3 is TGTGCCAGCAGTCCCTCAGGGCAGAACACTGAAGCTTTCTTT.